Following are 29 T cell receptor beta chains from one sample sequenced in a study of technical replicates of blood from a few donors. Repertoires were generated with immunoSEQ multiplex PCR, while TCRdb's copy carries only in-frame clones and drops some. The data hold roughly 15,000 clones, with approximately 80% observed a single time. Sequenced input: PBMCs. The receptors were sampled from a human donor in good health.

The CDR3 nucleotides read TGTGCCAGCAGCTCATCAGGGTGGGATGAGCAGTTCTTC. Its translation is CASSSSGWDEQFF. The chain is built from TRBV7-9 and TRBJ2-1, with D possibly being TRBD1 (5 bases). CDR3 size: 13 residues. Germline V CDR1 and CDR2: SEHNR, FQNEAQ (reference sequence). The V end was cut by 4 bases, the J end by 8 bases, with 12 bases between.

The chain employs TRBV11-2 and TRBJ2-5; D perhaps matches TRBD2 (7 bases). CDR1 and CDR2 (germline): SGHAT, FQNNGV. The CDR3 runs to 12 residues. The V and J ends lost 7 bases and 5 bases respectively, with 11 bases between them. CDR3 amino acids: CASKGGPETQYF. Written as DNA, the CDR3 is TGTGCCAGCAAGGGGGGGCCCGAGACCCAGTACTTC. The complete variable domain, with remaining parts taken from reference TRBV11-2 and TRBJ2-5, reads EAGVAQSPRYKIIEKRQSVAFWCNPISGHATLYWYQQILGQGPKLLIQFQNNGVVDDSQLPKDRFSAERLKGVDSTLKIQPAKLEDSAVYLCASKGGPETQYFGPGTRLLVL.

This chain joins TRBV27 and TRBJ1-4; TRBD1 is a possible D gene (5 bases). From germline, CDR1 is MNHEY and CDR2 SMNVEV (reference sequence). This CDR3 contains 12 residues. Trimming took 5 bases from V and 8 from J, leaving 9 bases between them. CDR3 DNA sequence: TGTGCCAGCAGTCAACGGGGGGAAAAACTGTTTTTT. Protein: CASSQRGEKLFF.

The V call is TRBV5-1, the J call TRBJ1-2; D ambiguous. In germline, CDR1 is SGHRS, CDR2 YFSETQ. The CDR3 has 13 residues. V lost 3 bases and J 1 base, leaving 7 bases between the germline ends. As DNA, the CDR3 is TGCGCCAGCAGCTCCGACAATAACTATGGCTACACCTTC. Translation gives CASSSDNNYGYTF.

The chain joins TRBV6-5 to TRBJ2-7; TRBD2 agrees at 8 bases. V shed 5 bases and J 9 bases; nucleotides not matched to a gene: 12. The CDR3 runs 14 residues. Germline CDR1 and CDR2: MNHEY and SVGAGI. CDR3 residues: CASSIAGSLRGQYF. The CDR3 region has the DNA TGTGCCAGCAGTATAGCGGGGTCCCTACGTGGGCAGTACTTC.

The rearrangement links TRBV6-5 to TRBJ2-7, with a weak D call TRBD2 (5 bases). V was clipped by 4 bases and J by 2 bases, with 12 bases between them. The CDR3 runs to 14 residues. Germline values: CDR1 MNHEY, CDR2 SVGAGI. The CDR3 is CASSLHGVPYEQYF. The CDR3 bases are TGTGCCAGCAGTTTACACGGGGTCCCCTACGAGCAGTACTTC.

The CDR3 bases are TGTGCCAGCAGTGAGGGGGCGGACTTAAGCTCCTACGAGCAGTACTTC. It yields the protein CASSEGADLSSYEQYF. This rearrangement joins TRBV6-1 to TRBJ2-7; possible D gene TRBD1, 6 bases. The CDR3 spans 16 residues. CDR1 is MNHNS, CDR2 SASEGT, per germline. V lost 3 bases to trimming and J lost 0 bases, with 15 bases between them.

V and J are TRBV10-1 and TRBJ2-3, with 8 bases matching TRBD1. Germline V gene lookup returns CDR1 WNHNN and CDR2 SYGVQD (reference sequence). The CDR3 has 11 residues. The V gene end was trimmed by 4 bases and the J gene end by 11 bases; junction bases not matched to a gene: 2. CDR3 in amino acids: CASSAGTGQYF. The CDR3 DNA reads TGCGCCAGCAGTGCCGGGACAGGGCAGTATTTT.

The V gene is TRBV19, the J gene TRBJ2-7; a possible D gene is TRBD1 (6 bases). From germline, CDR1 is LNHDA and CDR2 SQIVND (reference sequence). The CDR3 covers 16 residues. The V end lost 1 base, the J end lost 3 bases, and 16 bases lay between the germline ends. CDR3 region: CASSIGPAGDGYEQYF. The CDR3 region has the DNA TGTGCCAGTAGTATAGGTCCGGCAGGGGATGGCTACGAGCAGTACTTC.

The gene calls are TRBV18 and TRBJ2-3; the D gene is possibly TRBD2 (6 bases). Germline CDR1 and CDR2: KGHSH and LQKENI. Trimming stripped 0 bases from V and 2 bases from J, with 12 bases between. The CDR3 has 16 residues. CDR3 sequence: CASSPPEGRDTDTQYF. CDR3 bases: TGTGCCAGCTCACCACCGGAGGGCAGGGACACAGATACGCAGTATTTT.

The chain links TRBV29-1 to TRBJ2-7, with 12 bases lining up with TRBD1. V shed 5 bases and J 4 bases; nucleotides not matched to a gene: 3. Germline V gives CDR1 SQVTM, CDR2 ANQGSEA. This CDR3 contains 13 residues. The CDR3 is CSVRGQGAYEQYF. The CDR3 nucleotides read TGCAGCGTTAGGGGACAGGGGGCTTACGAGCAGTACTTC.

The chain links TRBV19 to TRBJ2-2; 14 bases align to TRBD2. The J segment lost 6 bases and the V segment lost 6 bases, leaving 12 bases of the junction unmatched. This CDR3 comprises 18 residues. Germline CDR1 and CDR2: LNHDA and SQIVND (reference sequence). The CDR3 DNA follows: TGTGCCAGTAGACCAGCGGAGGGACTAGCGGGAGTAGCCGGGGAGCTGTTTTTT. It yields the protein CASRPAEGLAGVAGELFF.

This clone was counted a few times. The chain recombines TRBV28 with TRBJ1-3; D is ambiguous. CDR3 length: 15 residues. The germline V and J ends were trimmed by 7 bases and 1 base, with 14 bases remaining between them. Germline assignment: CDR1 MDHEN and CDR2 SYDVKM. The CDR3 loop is CASIEASLSGNTIYF. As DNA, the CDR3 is TGTGCCAGCATCGAGGCCAGTCTATCTGGAAACACCATATATTTT.

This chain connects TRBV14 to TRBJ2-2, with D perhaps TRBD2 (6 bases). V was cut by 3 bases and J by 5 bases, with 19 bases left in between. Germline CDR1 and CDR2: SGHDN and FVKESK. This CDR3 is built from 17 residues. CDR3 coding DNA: TGTGCCAGCAGCCAGGGTATTGGGAGGTGGAGTACCGGGGAGCTGTTTTTT. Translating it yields CASSQGIGRWSTGELFF.

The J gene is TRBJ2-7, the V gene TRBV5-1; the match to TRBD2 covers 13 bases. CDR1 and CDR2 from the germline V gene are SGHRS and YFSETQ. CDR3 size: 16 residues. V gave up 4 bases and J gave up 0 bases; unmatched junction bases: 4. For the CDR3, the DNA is TGCGCCAGCAGCCACGGGACTAGCGGGATCTCCTACGAGCAGTACTTC. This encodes CASSHGTSGISYEQYF.

The CDR3 loop reads CASSPTRDRTANYGYTF. The CDR3 DNA sequence: TGTGCCAGCAGCCCCACCCGGGACAGGACAGCTAACTATGGCTACACCTTC. J is TRBJ1-2 and V is TRBV7-8; 8 bases line up with TRBD1. The CDR3 runs to 17 residues. V dropped 5 bases and J dropped 0; count of bases not matched to a gene: 11. Germline V gene lookup returns CDR1 SGHVS and CDR2 FQNEAQ.

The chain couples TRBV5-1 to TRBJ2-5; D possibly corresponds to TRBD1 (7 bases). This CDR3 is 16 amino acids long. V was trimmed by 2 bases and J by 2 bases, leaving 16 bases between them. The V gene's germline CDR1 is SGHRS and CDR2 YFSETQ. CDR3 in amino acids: CASSFGLAGGQETQYF. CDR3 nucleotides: TGCGCCAGCAGCTTTGGCCTGGCAGGGGGGCAAGAGACCCAGTACTTC.

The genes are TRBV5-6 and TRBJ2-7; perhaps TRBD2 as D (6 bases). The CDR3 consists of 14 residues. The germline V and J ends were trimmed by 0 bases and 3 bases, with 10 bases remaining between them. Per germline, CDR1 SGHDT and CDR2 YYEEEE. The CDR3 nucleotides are TGTGCCAGCAGCTTGGTGGGACTCAACTACGAGCAGTACTTC. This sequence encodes CASSLVGLNYEQYF.

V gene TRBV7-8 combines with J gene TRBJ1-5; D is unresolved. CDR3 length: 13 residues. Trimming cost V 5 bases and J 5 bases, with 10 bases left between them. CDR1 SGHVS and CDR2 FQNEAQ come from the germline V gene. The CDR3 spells CASSAAVDQPQHF. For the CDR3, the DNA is TGTGCCAGCAGCGCCGCCGTAGATCAGCCCCAGCATTTT. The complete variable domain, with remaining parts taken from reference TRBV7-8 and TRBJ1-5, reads GAGVSQSPRYKVAKRGQDVALRCDPISGHVSLFWYQQALGQGPEFLTYFQNEAQLDKSGLPSDRFFAERPEGSVSTLKIQRTQQEDSAVYLCASSAAVDQPQHFGDGTRLSIL.

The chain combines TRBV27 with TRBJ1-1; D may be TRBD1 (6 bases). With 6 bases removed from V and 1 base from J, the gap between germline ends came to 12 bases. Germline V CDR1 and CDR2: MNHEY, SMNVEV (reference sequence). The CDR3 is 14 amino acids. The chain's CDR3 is CASRVGQTNTEAFF. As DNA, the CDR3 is TGTGCCAGCAGAGTCGGACAGACGAACACTGAAGCTTTCTTT.

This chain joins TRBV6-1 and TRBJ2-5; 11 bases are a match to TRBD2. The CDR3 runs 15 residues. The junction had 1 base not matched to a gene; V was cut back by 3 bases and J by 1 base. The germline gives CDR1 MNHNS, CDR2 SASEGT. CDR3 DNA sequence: TGTGCCAGCAGTGAGACTAGCGGGACCCAAGAGACCCAGTACTTC. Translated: CASSETSGTQETQYF.

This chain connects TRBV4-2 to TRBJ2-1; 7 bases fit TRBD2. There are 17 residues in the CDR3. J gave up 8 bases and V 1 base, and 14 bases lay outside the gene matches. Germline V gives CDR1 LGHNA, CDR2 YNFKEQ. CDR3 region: CASSQASGKYLRYEQFF. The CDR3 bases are TGTGCCAGCAGCCAAGCTAGCGGAAAATACCTAAGATATGAGCAGTTCTTC.

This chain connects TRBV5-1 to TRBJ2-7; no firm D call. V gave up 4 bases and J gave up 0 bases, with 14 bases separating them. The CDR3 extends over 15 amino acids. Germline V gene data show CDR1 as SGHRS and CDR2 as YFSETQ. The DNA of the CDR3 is TGCGCCAGCAGCATAGACACCCCAAGCTCCTACGAGCAGTACTTC. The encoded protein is CASSIDTPSSYEQYF.

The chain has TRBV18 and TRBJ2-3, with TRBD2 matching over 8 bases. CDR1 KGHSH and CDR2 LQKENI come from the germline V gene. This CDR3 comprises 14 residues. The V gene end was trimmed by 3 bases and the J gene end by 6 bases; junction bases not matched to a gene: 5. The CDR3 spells CASSPTGGEDTQYF. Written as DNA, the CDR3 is TGTGCCAGCTCACCGACGGGGGGGGAGGATACGCAGTATTTT. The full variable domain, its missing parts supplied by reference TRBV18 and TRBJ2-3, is NAGVMQNPRHLVRRRGQEARLRCSPMKGHSHVYWYRQLPEEGLKFMVYLQKENIIDESGMPKERFSAEFPKEGPSILRIQQVVRGDSAAYFCASSPTGGEDTQYFGPGTRLTVL.

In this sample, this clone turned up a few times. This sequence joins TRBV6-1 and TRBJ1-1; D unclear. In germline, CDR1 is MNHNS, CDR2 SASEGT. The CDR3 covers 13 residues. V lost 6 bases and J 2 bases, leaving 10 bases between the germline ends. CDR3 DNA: TGTGCCAGCAGGAGGGAGTCCAACACTGAAGCTTTCTTT. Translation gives CASRRESNTEAFF.

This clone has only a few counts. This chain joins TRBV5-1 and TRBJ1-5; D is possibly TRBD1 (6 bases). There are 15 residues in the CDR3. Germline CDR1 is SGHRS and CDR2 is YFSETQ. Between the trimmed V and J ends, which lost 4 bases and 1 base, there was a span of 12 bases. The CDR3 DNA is TGCGCCAGCAGCGTAACAGGGCAGAGCAATCAGCCCCAGCATTTT. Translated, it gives CASSVTGQSNQPQHF.

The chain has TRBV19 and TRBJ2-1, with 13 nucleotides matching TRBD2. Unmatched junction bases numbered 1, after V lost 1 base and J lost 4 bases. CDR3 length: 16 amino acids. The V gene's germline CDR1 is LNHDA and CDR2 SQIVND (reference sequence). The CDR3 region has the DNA TGTGCCAGTAGTATAGTGACTAGCGGGGGGTACAATGAGCAGTTCTTC. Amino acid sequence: CASSIVTSGGYNEQFF.

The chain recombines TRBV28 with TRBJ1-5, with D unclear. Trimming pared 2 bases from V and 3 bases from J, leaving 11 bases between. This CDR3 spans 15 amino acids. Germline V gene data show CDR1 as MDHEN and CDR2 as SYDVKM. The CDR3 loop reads CASSLIAGINQPQHF. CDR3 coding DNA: TGTGCCAGCAGTTTAATAGCGGGGATCAATCAGCCCCAGCATTTT.

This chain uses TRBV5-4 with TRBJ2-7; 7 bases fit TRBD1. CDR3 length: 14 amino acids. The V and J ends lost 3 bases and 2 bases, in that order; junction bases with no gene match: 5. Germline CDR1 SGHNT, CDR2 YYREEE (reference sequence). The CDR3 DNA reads TGTGCCAGCAGCTCCGGACAGGACCCCTACGAGCAGTACTTC. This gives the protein CASSSGQDPYEQYF.